This TCR beta chain was captured by sequencing in a study of shared clonotypes between healthy human individuals. The CDR3 sequence is 17 residues long. Using immunoSEQ multiplex PCR, the repertoire was profiled, and TCRdb retains in-frame clones only, with some absent. The repertoire holds roughly 1,500,000 clones, with 95% to 99% as singletons. Sequenced sample: naive CD4+ T cells sorted from blood. Sample subset: CD45RA+ positively selected. The rearrangement joins TRBV21-1 to TRBJ2-7; the table gives TRBD2 as D, unverified against the DNA. TRBV21-1 corresponds to a pseudogene. The sequence was obtained from a man aged 30 to 45 in good health. The CDR3 nucleotides are TGTGCCAGCAGCTCCCATATGATGAGCGGGAGTTCCTACGAGCAGTACTTC. This encodes CASSSHMMSGSSYEQYF.